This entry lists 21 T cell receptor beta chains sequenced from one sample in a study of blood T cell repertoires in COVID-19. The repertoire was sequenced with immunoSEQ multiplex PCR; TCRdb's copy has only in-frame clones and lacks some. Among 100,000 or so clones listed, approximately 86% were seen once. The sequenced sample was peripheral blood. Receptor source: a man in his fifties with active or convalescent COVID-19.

The CDR3: CASRASYQGANTEAFF. The CDR3 DNA follows: TGTGCCAGCAGAGCATCCTATCAGGGGGCGAACACTGAAGCTTTCTTT. V gene TRBV6-6 combines with J gene TRBJ1-1, with 8 bases aligning to TRBD1. The CDR3 is 16 amino acids. J lost 1 base, V lost 6 bases, and 10 bases had no gene match. Germline V lookup: CDR1 MNHNY, CDR2 SVGAGI (reference sequence).

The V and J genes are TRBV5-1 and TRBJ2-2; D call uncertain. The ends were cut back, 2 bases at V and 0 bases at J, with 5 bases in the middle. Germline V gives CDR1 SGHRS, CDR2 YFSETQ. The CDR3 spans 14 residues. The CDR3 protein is CASSFTTNTGELFF. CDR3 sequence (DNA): TGCGCCAGCAGCTTCACAACGAACACCGGGGAGCTGTTTTTT.

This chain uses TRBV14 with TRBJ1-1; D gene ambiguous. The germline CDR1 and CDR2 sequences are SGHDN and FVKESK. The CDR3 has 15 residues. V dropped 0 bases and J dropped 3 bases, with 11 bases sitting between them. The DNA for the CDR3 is TGTGCCAGCAGCCAAGATAACCAGGTTCACACTGAAGCTTTCTTT. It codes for CASSQDNQVHTEAFF.

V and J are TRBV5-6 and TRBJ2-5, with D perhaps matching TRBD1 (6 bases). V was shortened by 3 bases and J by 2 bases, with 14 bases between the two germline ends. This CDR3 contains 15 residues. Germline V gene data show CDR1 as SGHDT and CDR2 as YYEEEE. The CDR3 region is CASSSGQNRQETQYF. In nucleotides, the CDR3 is TGTGCCAGCAGCTCCGGACAGAATAGACAAGAGACCCAGTACTTC.

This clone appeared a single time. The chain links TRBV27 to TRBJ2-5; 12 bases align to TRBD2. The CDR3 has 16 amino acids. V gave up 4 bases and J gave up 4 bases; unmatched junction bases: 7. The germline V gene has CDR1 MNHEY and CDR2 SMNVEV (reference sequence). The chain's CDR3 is CASSWTSGEGRETQYF. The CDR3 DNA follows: TGTGCCAGCAGTTGGACTAGCGGGGAAGGAAGAGAGACCCAGTACTTC.

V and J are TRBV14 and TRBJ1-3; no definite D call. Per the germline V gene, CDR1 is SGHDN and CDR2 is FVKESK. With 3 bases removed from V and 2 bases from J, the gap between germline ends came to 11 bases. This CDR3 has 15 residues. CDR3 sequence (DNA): TGTGCCAGCAGCCAGGCATTCGGGACTGGAAACACCATATATTTT. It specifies CASSQAFGTGNTIYF.

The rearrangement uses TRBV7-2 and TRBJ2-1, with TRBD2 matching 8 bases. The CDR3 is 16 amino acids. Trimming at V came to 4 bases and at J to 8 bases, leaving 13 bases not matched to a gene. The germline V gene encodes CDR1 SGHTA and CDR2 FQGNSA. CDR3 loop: CASSSSSQRERYEQFF. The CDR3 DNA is TGTGCCAGCAGCTCAAGTTCCCAGCGGGAGAGATATGAGCAGTTCTTC.

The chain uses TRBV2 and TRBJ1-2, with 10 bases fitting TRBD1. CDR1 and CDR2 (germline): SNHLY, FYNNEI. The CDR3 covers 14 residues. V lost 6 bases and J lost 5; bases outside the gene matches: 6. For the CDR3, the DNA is TGTGCCAGCAGGGGACAGGGACAGGGGTATGGCTACACCTTC. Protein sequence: CASRGQGQGYGYTF.

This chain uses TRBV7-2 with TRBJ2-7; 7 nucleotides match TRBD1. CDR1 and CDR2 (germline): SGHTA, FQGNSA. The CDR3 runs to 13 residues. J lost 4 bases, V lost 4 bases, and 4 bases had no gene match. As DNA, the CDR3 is TGTGCCAGCAGCTCAACAGGGGATTACGAGCAGTACTTC. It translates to CASSSTGDYEQYF.

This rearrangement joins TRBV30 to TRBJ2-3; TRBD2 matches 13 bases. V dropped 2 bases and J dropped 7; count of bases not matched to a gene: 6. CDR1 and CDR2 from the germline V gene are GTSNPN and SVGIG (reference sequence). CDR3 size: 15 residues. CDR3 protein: CAWSSKGLAGNTQYF. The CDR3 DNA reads TGTGCCTGGAGTTCGAAGGGACTAGCGGGAAATACGCAGTATTTT. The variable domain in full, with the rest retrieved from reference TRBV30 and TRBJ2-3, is SQTIHQWPATLVQPVGSPLSLECTVEGTSNPNLYWYRQAAGRGLQLLFYSVGIGQISSEVPQNLSASRPQDRQFILSSKKLLLSDSGFYLCAWSSKGLAGNTQYFGPGTRLTVL.

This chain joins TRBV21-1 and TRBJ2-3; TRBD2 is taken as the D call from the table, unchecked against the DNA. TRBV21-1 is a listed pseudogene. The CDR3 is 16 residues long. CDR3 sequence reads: CASSKVTHGVADTQYF. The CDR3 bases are TGTGCCAGCAGCAAAGTCACACACGGAGTGGCAGATACGCAGTATTTT.

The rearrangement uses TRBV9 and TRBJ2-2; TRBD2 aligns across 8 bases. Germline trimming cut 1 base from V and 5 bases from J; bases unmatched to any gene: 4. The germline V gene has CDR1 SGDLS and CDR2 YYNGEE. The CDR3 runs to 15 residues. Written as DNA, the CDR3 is TGTGCCAGCAGCGTAAGCGGGAGATCAACCGGGGAGCTGTTTTTT. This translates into CASSVSGRSTGELFF. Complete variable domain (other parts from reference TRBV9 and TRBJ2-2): DSGVTQTPKHLITATGQRVTLRCSPRSGDLSVYWYQQSLDQGLQFLIQYYNGEERAKGNILERFSAQQFPDLHSELNLSSLELGDSALYFCASSVSGRSTGELFFGEGSRLTVL.

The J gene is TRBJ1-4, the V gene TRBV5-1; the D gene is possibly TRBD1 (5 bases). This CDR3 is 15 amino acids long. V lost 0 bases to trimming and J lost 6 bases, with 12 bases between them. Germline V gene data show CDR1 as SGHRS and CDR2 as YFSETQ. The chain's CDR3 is CASSLGGLSYEKLFF. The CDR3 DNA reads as TGCGCCAGCAGCTTGGGGGGACTGTCGTATGAAAAACTGTTTTTT.

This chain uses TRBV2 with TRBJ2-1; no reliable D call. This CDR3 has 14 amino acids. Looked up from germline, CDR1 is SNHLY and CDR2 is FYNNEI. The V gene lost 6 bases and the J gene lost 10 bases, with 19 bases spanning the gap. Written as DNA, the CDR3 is TGTGCCAGCAGGATTAACTTCCATCAGGCGGAGCAGTTCTTC. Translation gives CASRINFHQAEQFF.

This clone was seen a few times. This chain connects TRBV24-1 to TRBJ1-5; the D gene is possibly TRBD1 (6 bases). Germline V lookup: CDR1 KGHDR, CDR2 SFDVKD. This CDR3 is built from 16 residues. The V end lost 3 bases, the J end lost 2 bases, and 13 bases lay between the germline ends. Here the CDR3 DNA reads TGTGCCACCAGTGATGGCAGGGGAGCGCGCAATCAGCCCCAGCATTTT. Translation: CATSDGRGARNQPQHF.

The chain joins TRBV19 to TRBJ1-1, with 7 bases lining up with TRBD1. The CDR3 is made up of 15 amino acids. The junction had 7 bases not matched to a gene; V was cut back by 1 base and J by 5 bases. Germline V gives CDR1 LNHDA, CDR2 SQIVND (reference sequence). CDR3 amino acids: CASSIGRGQRTEAFF. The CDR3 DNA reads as TGTGCCAGTAGTATAGGGAGGGGGCAAAGGACTGAAGCTTTCTTT.

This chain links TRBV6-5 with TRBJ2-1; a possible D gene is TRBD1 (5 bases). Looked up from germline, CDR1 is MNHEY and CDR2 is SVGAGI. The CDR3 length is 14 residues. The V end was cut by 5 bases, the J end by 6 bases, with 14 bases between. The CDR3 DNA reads TGTGCCAGCAGTCAATCACAGGAGTCCAATGAGCAGTTCTTC. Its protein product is CASSQSQESNEQFF.

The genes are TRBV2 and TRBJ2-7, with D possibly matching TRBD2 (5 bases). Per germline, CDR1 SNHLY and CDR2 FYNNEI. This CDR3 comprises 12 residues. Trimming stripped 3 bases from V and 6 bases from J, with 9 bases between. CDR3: CASSDRGPEQYF. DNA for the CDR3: TGTGCCAGCAGTGATCGGGGTCCCGAGCAGTACTTC.

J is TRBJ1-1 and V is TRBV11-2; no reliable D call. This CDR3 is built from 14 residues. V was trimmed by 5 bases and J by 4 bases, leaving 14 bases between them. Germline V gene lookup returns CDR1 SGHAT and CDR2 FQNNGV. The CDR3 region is CASSTGLLGTEAFF. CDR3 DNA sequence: TGTGCCAGCAGCACGGGATTGTTAGGCACTGAAGCTTTCTTT. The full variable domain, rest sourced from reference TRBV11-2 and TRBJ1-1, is EAGVAQSPRYKIIEKRQSVAFWCNPISGHATLYWYQQILGQGPKLLIQFQNNGVVDDSQLPKDRFSAERLKGVDSTLKIQPAKLEDSAVYLCASSTGLLGTEAFFGQGTRLTVV.

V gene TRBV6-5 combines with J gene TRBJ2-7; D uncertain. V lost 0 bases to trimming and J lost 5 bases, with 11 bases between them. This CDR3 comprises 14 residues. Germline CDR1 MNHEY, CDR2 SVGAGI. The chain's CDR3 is CASSYSRLSHEQYF. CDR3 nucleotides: TGTGCCAGCAGTTACTCGCGGCTGTCCCACGAGCAGTACTTC.

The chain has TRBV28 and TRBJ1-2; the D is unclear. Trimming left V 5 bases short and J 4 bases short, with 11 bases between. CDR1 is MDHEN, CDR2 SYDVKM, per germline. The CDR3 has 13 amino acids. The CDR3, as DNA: TGTGCCAGCAGTATTAACCCGAGCTATGGCTACACCTTC. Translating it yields CASSINPSYGYTF.